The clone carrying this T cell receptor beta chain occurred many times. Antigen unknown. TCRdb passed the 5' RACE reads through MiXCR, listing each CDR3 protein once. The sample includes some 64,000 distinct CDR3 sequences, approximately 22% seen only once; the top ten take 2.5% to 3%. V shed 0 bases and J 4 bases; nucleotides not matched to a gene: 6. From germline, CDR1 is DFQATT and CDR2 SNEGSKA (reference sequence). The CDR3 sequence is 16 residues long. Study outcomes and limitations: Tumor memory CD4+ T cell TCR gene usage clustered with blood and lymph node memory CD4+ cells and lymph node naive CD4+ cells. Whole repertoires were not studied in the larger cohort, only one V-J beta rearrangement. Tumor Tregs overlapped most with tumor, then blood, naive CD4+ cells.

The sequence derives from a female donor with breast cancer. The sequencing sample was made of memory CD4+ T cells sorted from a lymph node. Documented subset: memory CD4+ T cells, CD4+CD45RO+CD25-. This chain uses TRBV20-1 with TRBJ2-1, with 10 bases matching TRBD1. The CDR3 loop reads CSARDRGQGTYNEQFF. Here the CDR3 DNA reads TGCAGTGCTAGAGATCGGGGACAGGGGACTTACAATGAGCAGTTCTTC.